The rows below give T cell receptor beta chains drawn from one sample of a study of cytomegalovirus exposure and HLA in healthy donors. Data came from immunoSEQ multiplex PCR; TCRdb stores just in-frame clones and leaves some out. Altogether some 180,000 clones are present, roughly 80% being singletons, with the ten largest covering over 1.5%. The specimen sequenced was PBMCs. Receptors originate from a middle-aged man in good health and CMV-seronegative. Both conserved end residues are part of each CDR3. D genes are given only for firm matches. Size values are once, few and many counts, or a class for expanded clones, and some rows have none.

TGTGCCAGCAGCTTAGAGCCTAACTATGGCTACACCTTC	CASSLEPNYGYTF	-	TRBV5-6	TRBJ1-2	-
TGTGCCAGCAGCGCTGACAGGGGGCGGGCAGATACGCAGTATTTT	CASSADRGRADTQYF	TRBD1	TRBV7-3	TRBJ2-3	-
TGTGCCAGCAGCCCGGGGGTTTACAACGAGCAGTACTTC	CASSPGVYNEQYF	-	TRBV7-6	TRBJ2-7	-
TGTGCCAGCAGCTTAGGTGGAGCGGGGAACCCAAATACGCAGTATTTT	CASSLGGAGNPNTQYF	TRBD2	TRBV11-1	TRBJ2-3	-
TGTGCCAGCAGTTTATGGGGGGATCAGCCCCAGCATTTT	CASSLWGDQPQHF	-	TRBV27	TRBJ1-5	-
TGTGCCAGCAGCGGACAGGGGGGTCCCGGGAGACCACCCTCTGGGGCCAACGTCCTGACTTTC	CASSGQGGPGRPPSGANVLTF	TRBD1	TRBV9	TRBJ2-6	once
TGTGCCAGCTCACCGGGCGGGACAGGGCATAATTCACCCCTCCACTTT	CASSPGGTGHNSPLHF	TRBD1	TRBV18	TRBJ1-6	-
TGTGCCAGCAGCACCCGGGGACTAGCGGCTGCGGAGACCCAGTACTTC	CASSTRGLAAAETQYF	TRBD2	TRBV7-2	TRBJ2-5	-
TGTGCCAGCAGCGTAGCGGGAGGGGGTGGCGACGAGCAGTACTTC	CASSVAGGGGDEQYF	TRBD2	TRBV9	TRBJ2-7	-
TGTGCCAGTAGTCTCCGTAAGACAGGGGCGAACACCGGGGAGCTGTTTTTT	CASSLRKTGANTGELFF	TRBD1	TRBV19	TRBJ2-2	-
TGCGCCAGCAGCCCAGGGACTAGCGCAGATACGCAGTATTTT	CASSPGTSADTQYF	TRBD2	TRBV5-1	TRBJ2-3	-
TGTGCCAGCAGCTTTAGACAGGGTGCAACTAATGAAAAACTGTTTTTT	CASSFRQGATNEKLFF	TRBD1	TRBV5-6	TRBJ1-4	-
TGTGCCAGCAGCCTCCGACAGTATAGCAATCAGCCCCAGCATTTT	CASSLRQYSNQPQHF	-	TRBV7-6	TRBJ1-5	-
TGTGCCAGCAGCCAGCGGACTAGCGGGAGGGATACGCAGTATTTT	CASSQRTSGRDTQYF	TRBD2	TRBV7-3	TRBJ2-3	-
TGTGCCAGCACTAAAGGCGGGACAGGGCGCTCCGAGCAGTACTTC	CASTKGGTGRSEQYF	TRBD1	TRBV28	TRBJ2-7	-
TGTGCCAGCAGCCAGCGGGGGGGAAACACCGGGGAGCTGTTTTTT	CASSQRGGNTGELFF	TRBD2	TRBV13	TRBJ2-2	once
TGTGCCAGCAGCCGATTGGAGGGCGGGATGATTACCTACGAGCAGTACTTC	CASSRLEGGMITYEQYF	-	TRBV28	TRBJ2-7	-
TGCGCCAGCAGCCAAGGGGCCAGCGGGAGCTCCTACGAGCAGTACTTC	CASSQGASGSSYEQYF	TRBD2	TRBV4-3	TRBJ2-7	few
TGCGCCAGCAGCCATGCAACTAGCGGGAGGACCAATGAGCAGTTCTTC	CASSHATSGRTNEQFF	TRBD2	TRBV4-3	TRBJ2-1	-
TGTGCCATCAGTGAGTTCGGGACAGGGACGAGGGAGACCCAGTACTTC	CAISEFGTGTRETQYF	TRBD1	TRBV10-3	TRBJ2-5	-
TGTGCCAGTAGTATGTCAGGGTATGGCTACACCTTC	CASSMSGYGYTF	-	TRBV19	TRBJ1-2	-
TGCGCCAGCAGCCCATTTGGGGGGGGCGAGCAGCCCCAGCATTTT	CASSPFGGGEQPQHF	-	TRBV5-1	TRBJ1-5	-
TGTGCCAGCAGCGTTTCGACTAGCGGGGGGGTTCGAGATACGCAGTATTTT	CASSVSTSGGVRDTQYF	TRBD2	TRBV9	TRBJ2-3	-
TGTGCCAGCAGCTCGTGGACTAGCGGAGCCACAGATACGCAGTATTTT	CASSSWTSGATDTQYF	TRBD2	TRBV5-6	TRBJ2-3	-
TGTGCCACCAGCAGAGATATGGCAGGGGGATTCGAGTATGGCTACACCTTC	CATSRDMAGGFEYGYTF	TRBD1	TRBV15	TRBJ1-2	-
TGTGCCAGCAGCCCCTGGACAGGGGACAACGTCCTGACTTTC	CASSPWTGDNVLTF	TRBD1	TRBV27	TRBJ2-6	-
TGCGCCAGCAGCCCTTGGACAGGGGGCTGGGAAGCTTTCTTT	CASSPWTGGWEAFF	TRBD1	TRBV4-3	TRBJ1-1	few
TGTGCCAGCAGCTTATGGGCCGGGGGGGCTGTTAATGAGCAGTTCTTC	CASSLWAGGAVNEQFF	TRBD2	TRBV7-9	TRBJ2-1	-
TGCAGCGTTGAATCCACAAACAGGGGTTTGAAAAATGAGCAGTTCTTC	CSVESTNRGLKNEQFF	TRBD1	TRBV29-1	TRBJ2-1	-
TGTGCCAGCGACGGACAGGGCCTCGGGGATACGCAGTATTTT	CASDGQGLGDTQYF	TRBD1	TRBV19	TRBJ2-3	-
TGTGCCAGCAGCCAATTAGCGGGGGACACAGATACGCAGTATTTT	CASSQLAGDTDTQYF	TRBD2	TRBV4-2	TRBJ2-3	-
TGCGCCAGCAGCCAAATCTATCAGGCCTACAATGAGCAGTTCTTC	CASSQIYQAYNEQFF	-	TRBV4-1	TRBJ2-1	-
TGTGCCAGCAGTTACAGGGAACTAGCTGAAAAACTGTTTTTT	CASSYRELAEKLFF	-	TRBV6-6	TRBJ1-4	-
TGTGCCAGCAGTGTGGGGTCAGGGGTGGGCACAGATACGCAGTATTTT	CASSVGSGVGTDTQYF	-	TRBV5-4	TRBJ2-3	-
TGTGCCATCAGTGAAAGGGGGACAGGGAACACCGGGGAGCTGTTTTTT	CAISERGTGNTGELFF	TRBD1	TRBV10-3	TRBJ2-2	-
TGCGCCAGCAGCTTGAAGCCAGACTTCGGCTACACCTTC	CASSLKPDFGYTF	-	TRBV5-1	TRBJ1-2	-
TGTGCCAGCAGTTTGCAGGAGGCCTCCTACGAGCAGTACTTC	CASSLQEASYEQYF	-	TRBV28	TRBJ2-7	-
TGTGCCAGCAGCCCGGGGGGGGCCGCGTACAATGAGCAGTTCTTC	CASSPGGAAYNEQFF	TRBD2	TRBV9	TRBJ2-1	-
TGCGCCAGCAGCAAGCAGAAGGCGGCATACGAGCAGTACTTC	CASSKQKAAYEQYF	-	TRBV5-1	TRBJ2-7	few
TGTGCCAGCAGTTACGGATCTTCTAGCGGGGGGGCCGGGCTGTTTTTT	CASSYGSSSGGAGLFF	TRBD2	TRBV6-5	TRBJ2-2	few
TGTGCCAGCAGTTACCCTCCCCAGTACTTC	CASSYPPQYF	-	TRBV6-5	TRBJ2-5	-
TGTGCCAGCAGCCGCCCAGCAGCGGGGGAGCAGTACTTC	CASSRPAAGEQYF	TRBD2	TRBV5-6	TRBJ2-7	-
TGTGCCAGCAGCGGGGGCGGGGGCAAGTTCTTC	CASSGGGGKFF	-	TRBV7-3	TRBJ2-1	-
TGTGCCAGCAGTTGGCTGCCGGGACTAGCGGGGGGCCGGACCTACAATGAGCAGTTCTTC	CASSWLPGLAGGRTYNEQFF	TRBD2	TRBV2	TRBJ2-1	few
TGTGCCAGCAGTGATGGGGGGAGCTCTGGGGCCAACGTCCTGACTTTC	CASSDGGSSGANVLTF	-	TRBV2	TRBJ2-6	-
TGTGCCAGCAGCTCAAGGGCTAGCGGGACCGGGGAGCTGTTTTTT	CASSSRASGTGELFF	TRBD2	TRBV7-3	TRBJ2-2	-
TGCGCCAGCAGCTCATTAGCGGGGGAGGGTGAGCAGTTCTTC	CASSSLAGEGEQFF	TRBD2	TRBV5-1	TRBJ2-1	-
TGTGCCAGTAGTATCGGACAGGTTTCCTCCTACGAGCAGTACTTC	CASSIGQVSSYEQYF	TRBD1	TRBV19	TRBJ2-7	-
TGTGCCAGCACGGATCCCGGGGGCACTGAAGCTTTCTTT	CASTDPGGTEAFF	-	TRBV28	TRBJ1-1	-
TGTGCCAGCAGCAAAGGGTTTCAGAACAGGGTAACTCAGCCCCAGCATTTT	CASSKGFQNRVTQPQHF	-	TRBV21-1	TRBJ1-5	-
TGTGCCAGCAGTTTAGGGACAGCGAATCAGCCCCAGCATTTT	CASSLGTANQPQHF	TRBD1	TRBV28	TRBJ1-5	-